A selection of T cell receptor beta chains follows, all from one sample in a study of T cell repertoires in cytomegalovirus infection. TCRdb re-analysed the reads in MiXCR, keeping a single row per CDR3 protein. The table records 830,000 or so distinct CDR3 sequences, less than 35% of them present only once. No cognate antigen is known for these TCRs. This sample comprised cultured CD8+ T cells from PBMCs, obtained from culture after CMV antigen stimulation. Every receptor here comes from a human donor in good health (CMV status not recorded). Some clones in this sample may be carry-over from other donors' samples. CDR3s include the opening cysteine and the closing phenylalanine or tryptophan. The D gene is left open where the match is weak. The size of a clone is reported for some rows only, either as once, few or many, or as a class for expanded clones.

CDR3aa: CASSQTLTSDFFETQYF; CDR3nt: TGTGCCAGCAGCCAAACCCTGACTAGCGATTTCTTCGAGACCCAGTACTTC; d_gene: TRBD2; j_gene: TRBJ2-5; abundance: few; len: 17; v_gene: TRBV7-6
CDR3aa: CASSLGDPSAGANVLTF; CDR3nt: TGTGCCAGCAGCTTAGGGGATCCATCGGCGGGGGCCAACGTCCTGACTTTC; d_gene: .; j_gene: TRBJ2-6; abundance: .; len: 17; v_gene: TRBV7-9
CDR3aa: CAISELAGQLNSPLHF; CDR3nt: TGTGCCATCAGTGAGTTGGCGGGACAGCTCAACTCACCCCTCCACTTT; d_gene: TRBD1; j_gene: TRBJ1-6; abundance: few; len: 16; v_gene: TRBV10-3
CDR3aa: CASSYRRGPDNEQFF; CDR3nt: TGTGCCAGCAGTTACAGGAGGGGGCCGGACAATGAGCAGTTCTTC; d_gene: .; j_gene: TRBJ2-1; abundance: .; len: 15; v_gene: TRBV6-2/TRBV6-3
CDR3aa: CASSLRSRPDTEAFF; CDR3nt: TGTGCCAGCAGCTTAAGGTCCCGGCCGGACACTGAAGCTTTCTTT; d_gene: .; j_gene: TRBJ1-1; abundance: .; len: 15; v_gene: TRBV7-6
CDR3aa: CASSLEFSGGGNNEQFF; CDR3nt: TGTGCCAGCAGTTTAGAATTTAGCGGGGGGGGAAACAATGAGCAGTTCTTC; d_gene: TRBD2; j_gene: TRBJ2-1; abundance: .; len: 17; v_gene: TRBV27
CDR3aa: CASSYRQGYSYGYTF; CDR3nt: TGTGCCAGCAGTTACCGACAGGGATATAGCTATGGCTACACCTTC; d_gene: TRBD1; j_gene: TRBJ1-2; abundance: many; len: 15; v_gene: TRBV7-2
CDR3aa: CASSGQASSNYGYTF; CDR3nt: TGTGCCAGCAGTGGACAGGCATCGAGTAACTATGGCTACACCTTC; d_gene: TRBD1; j_gene: TRBJ1-2; abundance: many; len: 15; v_gene: TRBV11-2
CDR3aa: CASSSGPAEQYF; CDR3nt: TGTGCCAGCAGCTCAGGGCCCGCCGAGCAGTACTTC; d_gene: .; j_gene: TRBJ2-7; abundance: .; len: 12; v_gene: TRBV7-9
CDR3aa: CASSRVETQYF; CDR3nt: TGTGCCAGCAGTAGGGTCGAGACCCAGTACTTC; d_gene: .; j_gene: TRBJ2-5; abundance: many; len: 11; v_gene: TRBV6-6
CDR3aa: CSADGGTEAFF; CDR3nt: TGCAGTGCGGATGGGGGGACTGAAGCTTTCTTT; d_gene: .; j_gene: TRBJ1-1; abundance: .; len: 11; v_gene: TRBV20-1
CDR3aa: CAISDKERDIDNEQFF; CDR3nt: TGTGCCATCAGTGATAAGGAAAGGGACATCGACAATGAGCAGTTCTTC; d_gene: .; j_gene: TRBJ2-1; abundance: few; len: 16; v_gene: TRBV10-3
CDR3aa: CAINRWFSTGNLSGNTIYF; CDR3nt: TGTGCCATCAATAGGTGGTTCTCGACAGGGAACCTCTCTGGAAACACCATATATTTT; d_gene: TRBD1; j_gene: TRBJ1-3; abundance: .; len: 19; v_gene: TRBV10-3
CDR3aa: CASSEEGGGEGWTEAFF; CDR3nt: TGTGCCAGCAGTGAAGAGGGAGGGGGCGAGGGATGGACTGAAGCTTTCTTT; d_gene: TRBD1; j_gene: TRBJ1-1; abundance: few; len: 17; v_gene: TRBV6-1
CDR3aa: CASSQGGGASTGELFF; CDR3nt: TGCGCCAGCAGCCAAGGAGGGGGCGCGAGCACCGGGGAGCTGTTTTTT; d_gene: TRBD1; j_gene: TRBJ2-2; abundance: few; len: 16; v_gene: TRBV4-1
CDR3aa: CASTLDRGNTIYF; CDR3nt: TGTGCCAGCACCTTGGACCGTGGAAACACCATATATTTT; d_gene: .; j_gene: TRBJ1-3; abundance: few; len: 13; v_gene: TRBV28
CDR3aa: CASSIAGGHGGEAFF; CDR3nt: TGTGCCAGTAGTATCGCAGGGGGCCACGGAGGTGAAGCTTTCTTT; d_gene: TRBD1; j_gene: TRBJ1-1; abundance: many; len: 15; v_gene: TRBV19
CDR3aa: CASSQDPVRNTEAFF; CDR3nt: TGCGCCAGCAGCCAAGATCCGGTGCGGAACACTGAAGCTTTCTTT; d_gene: .; j_gene: TRBJ1-1; abundance: many; len: 15; v_gene: TRBV4-3
CDR3aa: CASSWGLSLTEAFF; CDR3nt: TGTGCCAGCAGTTGGGGGCTCTCTCTGACTGAAGCTTTCTTT; d_gene: .; j_gene: TRBJ1-1; abundance: once; len: 14; v_gene: TRBV27
CDR3aa: CASSESEGPDTQYF; CDR3nt: TGCGCCAGCAGTGAGTCAGAAGGACCAGATACGCAGTATTTT; d_gene: .; j_gene: TRBJ2-3; abundance: .; len: 14; v_gene: TRBV10-1
CDR3aa: CASSLDIISYEQYF; CDR3nt: TGTGCCAGTAGTTTGGACATCATATCCTACGAGCAGTACTTC; d_gene: .; j_gene: TRBJ2-7; abundance: once; len: 14; v_gene: TRBV19
CDR3aa: CASTRDPGSEQFF; CDR3nt: TGTGCCAGCACACGAGACCCGGGGAGTGAGCAGTTCTTC; d_gene: .; j_gene: TRBJ2-1; abundance: .; len: 13; v_gene: TRBV28
CDR3aa: CASSPRGQLGTYEQYF; CDR3nt: TGTGCCAGCAGTCCCCGGGGACAGCTTGGCACCTACGAGCAGTACTTC; d_gene: TRBD1; j_gene: TRBJ2-7; abundance: few; len: 16; v_gene: TRBV6-1
CDR3aa: CASSLETSGGASEQFF; CDR3nt: TGTGCCAGCAGCTTAGAAACTAGCGGGGGGGCGAGTGAGCAGTTCTTC; d_gene: TRBD2; j_gene: TRBJ2-1; abundance: .; len: 16; v_gene: TRBV7-6
CDR3aa: CASSLTEQSQETQYF; CDR3nt: TGTGCCAGCAGCTTAACGGAACAGTCTCAAGAGACCCAGTACTTC; d_gene: .; j_gene: TRBJ2-5; abundance: .; len: 15; v_gene: TRBV7-6
CDR3aa: CATSILKVVGATDTQYF; CDR3nt: TGTGCCACCAGCATCCTAAAGGTCGTCGGGGCGACAGATACGCAGTATTTT; d_gene: .; j_gene: TRBJ2-3; abundance: .; len: 17; v_gene: TRBV15
CDR3aa: CASSLVRSDPKGYTF; CDR3nt: TGTGCCAGCAGCTTAGTTCGCTCCGACCCTAAAGGCTACACCTTC; d_gene: .; j_gene: TRBJ1-2; abundance: many; len: 15; v_gene: TRBV7-2